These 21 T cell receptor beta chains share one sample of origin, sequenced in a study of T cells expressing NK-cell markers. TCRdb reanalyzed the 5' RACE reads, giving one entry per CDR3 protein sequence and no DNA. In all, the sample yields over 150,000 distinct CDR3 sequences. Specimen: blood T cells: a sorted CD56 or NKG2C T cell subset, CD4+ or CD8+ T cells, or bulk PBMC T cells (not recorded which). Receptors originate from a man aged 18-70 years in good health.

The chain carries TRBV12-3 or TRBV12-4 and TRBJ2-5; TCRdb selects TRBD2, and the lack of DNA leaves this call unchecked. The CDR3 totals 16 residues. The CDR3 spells CASSLGSGGAQETQYF.

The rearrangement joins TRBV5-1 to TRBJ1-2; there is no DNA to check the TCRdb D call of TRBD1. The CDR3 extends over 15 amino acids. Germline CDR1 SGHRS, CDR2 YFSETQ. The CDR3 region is CASSGPGAGGYGYTF.

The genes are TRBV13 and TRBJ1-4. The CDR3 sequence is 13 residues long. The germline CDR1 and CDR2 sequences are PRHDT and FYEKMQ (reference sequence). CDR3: CASRLSPSEKLFF.

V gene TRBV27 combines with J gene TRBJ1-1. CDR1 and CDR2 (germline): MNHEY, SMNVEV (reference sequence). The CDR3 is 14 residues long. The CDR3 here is CASTQIAGNTEAFF.

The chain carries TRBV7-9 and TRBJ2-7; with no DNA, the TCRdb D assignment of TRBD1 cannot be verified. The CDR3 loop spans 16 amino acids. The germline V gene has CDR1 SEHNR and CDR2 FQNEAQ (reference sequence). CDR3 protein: CASSGQRLTRDYEQYF.

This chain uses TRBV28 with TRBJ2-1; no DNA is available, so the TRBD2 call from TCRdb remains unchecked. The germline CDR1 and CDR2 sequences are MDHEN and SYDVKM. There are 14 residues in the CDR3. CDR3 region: CASKGTNSYNEQFF.

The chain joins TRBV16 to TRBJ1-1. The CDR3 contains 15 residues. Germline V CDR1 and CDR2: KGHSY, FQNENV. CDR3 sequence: CASSHIGVGDTEAFF.

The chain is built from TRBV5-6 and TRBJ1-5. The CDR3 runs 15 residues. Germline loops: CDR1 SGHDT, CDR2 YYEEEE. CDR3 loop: CASSFGSWEDQPQHF.

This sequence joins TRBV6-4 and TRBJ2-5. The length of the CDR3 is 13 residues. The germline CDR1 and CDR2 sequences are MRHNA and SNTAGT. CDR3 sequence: CASSEDVGETQYF.

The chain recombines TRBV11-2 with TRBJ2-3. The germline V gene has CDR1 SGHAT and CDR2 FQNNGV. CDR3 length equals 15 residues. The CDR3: CASSFRQRSTDTQYF.

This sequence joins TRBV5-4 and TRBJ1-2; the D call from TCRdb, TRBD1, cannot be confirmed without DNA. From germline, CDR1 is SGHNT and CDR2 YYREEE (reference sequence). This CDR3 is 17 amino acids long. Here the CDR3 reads CASSLAGAMDSEYGYTF.

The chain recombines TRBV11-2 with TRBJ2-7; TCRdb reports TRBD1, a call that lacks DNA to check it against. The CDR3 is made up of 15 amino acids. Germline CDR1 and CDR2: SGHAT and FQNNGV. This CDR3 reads CASRSWDTGPYEQYF.

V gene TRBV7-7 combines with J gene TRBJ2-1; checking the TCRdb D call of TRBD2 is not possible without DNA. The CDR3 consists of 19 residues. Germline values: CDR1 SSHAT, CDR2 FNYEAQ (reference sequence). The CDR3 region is CASSPTPLLAGLTYNEQFF.

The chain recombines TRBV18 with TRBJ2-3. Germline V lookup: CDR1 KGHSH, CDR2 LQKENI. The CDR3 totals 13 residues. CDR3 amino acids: CASSPEGTDTQYF.

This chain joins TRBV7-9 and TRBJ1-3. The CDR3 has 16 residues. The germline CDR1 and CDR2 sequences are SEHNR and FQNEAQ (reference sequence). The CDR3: CASSLKTKSSGNTIYF.

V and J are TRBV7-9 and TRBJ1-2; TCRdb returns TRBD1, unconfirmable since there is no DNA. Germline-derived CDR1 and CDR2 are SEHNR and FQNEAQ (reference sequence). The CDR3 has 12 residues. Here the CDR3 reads CASSLGGVNYTF.

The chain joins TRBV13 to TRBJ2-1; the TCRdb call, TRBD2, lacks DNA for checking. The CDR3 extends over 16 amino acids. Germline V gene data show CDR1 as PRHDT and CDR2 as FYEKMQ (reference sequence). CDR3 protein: CASSLGGAGMDNEQFF. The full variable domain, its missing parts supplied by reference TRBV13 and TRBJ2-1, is AAGVIQSPRHLIKEKRETATLKCYPIPRHDTVYWYQQGPGQDPQFLISFYEKMQSDKGSIPDRFSAQQFSDYHSELNMSSLELGDSALYFCASSLGGAGMDNEQFFGPGTRLTVL.

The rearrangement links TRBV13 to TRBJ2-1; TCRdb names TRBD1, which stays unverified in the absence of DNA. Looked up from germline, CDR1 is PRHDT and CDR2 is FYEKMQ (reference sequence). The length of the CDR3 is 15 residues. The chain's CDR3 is CASSPRDRGAYEQFF.

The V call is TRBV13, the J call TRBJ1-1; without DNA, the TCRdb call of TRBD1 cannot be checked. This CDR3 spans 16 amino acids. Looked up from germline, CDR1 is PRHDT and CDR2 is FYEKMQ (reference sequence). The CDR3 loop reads CASSPRQGAWNTEAFF.

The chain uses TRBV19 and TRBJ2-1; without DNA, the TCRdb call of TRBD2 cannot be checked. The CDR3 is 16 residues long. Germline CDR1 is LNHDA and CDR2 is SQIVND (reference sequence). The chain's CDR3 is CASSIGGSGYYNEQFF.

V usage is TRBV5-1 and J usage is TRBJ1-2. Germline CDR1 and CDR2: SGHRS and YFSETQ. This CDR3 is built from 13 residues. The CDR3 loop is CASSSTRNYGYTF.